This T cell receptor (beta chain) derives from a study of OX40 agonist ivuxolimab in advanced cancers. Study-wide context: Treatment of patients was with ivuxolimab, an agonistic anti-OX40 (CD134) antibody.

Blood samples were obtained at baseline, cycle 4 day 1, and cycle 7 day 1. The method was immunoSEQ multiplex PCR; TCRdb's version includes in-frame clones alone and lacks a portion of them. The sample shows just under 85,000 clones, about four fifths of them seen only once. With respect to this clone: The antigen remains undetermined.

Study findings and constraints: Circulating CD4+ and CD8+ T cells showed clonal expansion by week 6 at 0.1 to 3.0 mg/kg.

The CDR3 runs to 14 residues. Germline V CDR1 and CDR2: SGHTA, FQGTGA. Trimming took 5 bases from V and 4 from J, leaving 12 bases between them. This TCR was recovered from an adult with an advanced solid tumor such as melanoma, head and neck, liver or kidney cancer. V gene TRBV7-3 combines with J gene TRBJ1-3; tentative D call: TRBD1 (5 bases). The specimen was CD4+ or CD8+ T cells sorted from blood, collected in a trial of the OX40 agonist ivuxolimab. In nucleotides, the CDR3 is TGTGCCAGCAGCCTGGGACCGCAGGGAAACACCATATATTTT. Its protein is CASSLGPQGNTIYF.